This T cell receptor beta chain appears in the sequencing data of a study of radiotherapy plus CTLA-4 blockade in lung cancer. Measured with immunoSEQ multiplex PCR; TCRdb has only the in-frame clones, and not every one. This table holds more than 90,000 clones, around 84% found once. Germline V gene sequence: CDR1 SQVTM, CDR2 ANQGSEA. Trimming removed 7 bases from V and 2 bases from J, with 11 bases in between. This CDR3 contains 13 residues. Treatment of patients with chemo-refractory metastatic non-small-cell lung cancer consisted of focal radiation plus CTLA-4 blockade with ipilimumab. The sample here was peripheral blood, taken from a patient treated with radiotherapy plus ipilimumab. This chain uses TRBV29-1 with TRBJ2-2; D gene unclear. This TCR came from a human donor with non-small cell lung cancer that progressed on radiotherapy plus ipilimumab. The chain's CDR3 is CSGRPTNTGELFF. The CDR3 DNA sequence: TGCAGCGGGAGACCGACTAACACCGGGGAGCTGTTTTTT.